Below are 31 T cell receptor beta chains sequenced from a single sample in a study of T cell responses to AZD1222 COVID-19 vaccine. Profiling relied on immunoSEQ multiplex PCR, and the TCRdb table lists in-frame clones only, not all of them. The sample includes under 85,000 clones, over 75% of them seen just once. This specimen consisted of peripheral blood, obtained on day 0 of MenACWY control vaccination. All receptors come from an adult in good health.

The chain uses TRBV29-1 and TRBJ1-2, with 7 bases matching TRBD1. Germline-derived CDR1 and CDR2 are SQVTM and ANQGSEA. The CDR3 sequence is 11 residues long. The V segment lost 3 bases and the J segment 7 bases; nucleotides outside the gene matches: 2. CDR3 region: CSVEAGGGYTF. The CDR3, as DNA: TGCAGCGTTGAGGCAGGGGGTGGCTACACCTTC.

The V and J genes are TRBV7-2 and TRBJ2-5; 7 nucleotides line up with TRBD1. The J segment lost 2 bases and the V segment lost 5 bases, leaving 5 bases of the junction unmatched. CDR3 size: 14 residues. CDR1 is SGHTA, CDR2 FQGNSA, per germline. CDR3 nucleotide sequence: TGTGCCAGCAGCCTAAACAGGGGTCAAGAGACCCAGTACTTC. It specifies CASSLNRGQETQYF.

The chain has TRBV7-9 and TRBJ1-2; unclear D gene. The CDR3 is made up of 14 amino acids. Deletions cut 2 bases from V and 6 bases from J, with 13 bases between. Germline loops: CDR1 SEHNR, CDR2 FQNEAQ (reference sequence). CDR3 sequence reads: CASSLLAGLDGYTF. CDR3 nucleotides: TGTGCCAGCAGCTTACTCGCGGGGTTAGATGGCTACACCTTC.

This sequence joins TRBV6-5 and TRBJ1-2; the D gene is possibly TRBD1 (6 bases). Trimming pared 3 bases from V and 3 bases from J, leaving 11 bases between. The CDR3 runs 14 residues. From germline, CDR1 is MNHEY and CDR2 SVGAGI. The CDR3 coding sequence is TGTGCCAGCAGTTATGGGGGGCGCGACTATGGCTACACCTTC. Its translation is CASSYGGRDYGYTF.

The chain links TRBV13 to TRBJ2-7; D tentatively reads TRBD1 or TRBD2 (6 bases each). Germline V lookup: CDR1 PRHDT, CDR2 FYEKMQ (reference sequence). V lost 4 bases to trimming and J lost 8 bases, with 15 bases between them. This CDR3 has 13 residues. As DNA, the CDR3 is TGTGCCAGCAGCTCGTTTGGGGGGCCCCAGCAGTACTTC. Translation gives CASSSFGGPQQYF.

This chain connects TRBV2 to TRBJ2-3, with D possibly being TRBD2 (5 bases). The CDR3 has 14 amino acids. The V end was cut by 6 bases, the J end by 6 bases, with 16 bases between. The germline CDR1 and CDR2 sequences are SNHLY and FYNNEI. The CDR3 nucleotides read TGTGCCAGCAGCCGGCTAGCTTCGGGTGATACGCAGTATTTT. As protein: CASSRLASGDTQYF.

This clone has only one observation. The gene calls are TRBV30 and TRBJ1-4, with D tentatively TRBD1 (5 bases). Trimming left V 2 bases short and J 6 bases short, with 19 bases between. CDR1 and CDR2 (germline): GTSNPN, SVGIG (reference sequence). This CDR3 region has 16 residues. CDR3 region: CAWSSGVGGGHEKLFF. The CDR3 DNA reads TGTGCCTGGAGTTCAGGTGTCGGGGGAGGCCATGAAAAACTGTTTTTT.

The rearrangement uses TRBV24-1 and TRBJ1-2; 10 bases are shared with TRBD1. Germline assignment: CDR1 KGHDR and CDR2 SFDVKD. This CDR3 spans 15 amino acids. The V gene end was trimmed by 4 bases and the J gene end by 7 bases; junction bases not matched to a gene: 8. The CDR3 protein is CATSDDRGLIGGYTF. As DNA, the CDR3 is TGTGCCACCAGTGACGACAGGGGGCTCATTGGTGGCTACACCTTC.

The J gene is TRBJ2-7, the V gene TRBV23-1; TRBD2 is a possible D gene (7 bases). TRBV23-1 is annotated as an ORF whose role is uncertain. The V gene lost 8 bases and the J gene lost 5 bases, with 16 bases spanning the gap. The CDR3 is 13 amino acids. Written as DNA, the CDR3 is TGCGCCAGCCCCAAAGGCGGGGGCAACGAGCAGTACTTC. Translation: CASPKGGGNEQYF.

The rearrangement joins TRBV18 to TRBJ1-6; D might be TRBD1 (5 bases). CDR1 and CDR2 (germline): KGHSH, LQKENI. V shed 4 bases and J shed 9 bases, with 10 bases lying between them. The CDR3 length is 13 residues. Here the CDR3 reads CASSRVGGSPLHF. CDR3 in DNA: TGTGCCAGCTCACGGGTCGGGGGTTCACCCCTCCACTTT. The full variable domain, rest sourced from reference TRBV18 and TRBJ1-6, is NAGVMQNPRHLVRRRGQEARLRCSPMKGHSHVYWYRQLPEEGLKFMVYLQKENIIDESGMPKERFSAEFPKEGPSILRIQQVVRGDSAAYFCASSRVGGSPLHFGNGTRLTVT.

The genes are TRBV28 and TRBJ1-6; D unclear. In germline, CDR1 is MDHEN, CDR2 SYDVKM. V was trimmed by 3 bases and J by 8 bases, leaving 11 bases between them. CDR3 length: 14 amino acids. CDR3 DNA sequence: TGTGCCAGCAGTTTGTGGCTCCCCGATTCACCCCTCCACTTT. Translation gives CASSLWLPDSPLHF.

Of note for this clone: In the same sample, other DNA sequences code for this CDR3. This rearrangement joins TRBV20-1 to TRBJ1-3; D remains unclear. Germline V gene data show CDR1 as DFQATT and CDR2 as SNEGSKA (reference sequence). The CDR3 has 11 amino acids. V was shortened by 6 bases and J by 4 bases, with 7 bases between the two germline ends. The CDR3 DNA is TGCAGTGCAAGAACGGGAAACACCATATATTTT. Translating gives CSARTGNTIYF.

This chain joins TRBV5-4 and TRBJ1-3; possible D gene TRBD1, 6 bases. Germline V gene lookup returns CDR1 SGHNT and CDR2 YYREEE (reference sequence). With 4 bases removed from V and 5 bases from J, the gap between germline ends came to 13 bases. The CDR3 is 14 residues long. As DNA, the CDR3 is TGTGCCAGCAGCCCAGAAGGGGGGAGAAACACCATATATTTT. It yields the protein CASSPEGGRNTIYF. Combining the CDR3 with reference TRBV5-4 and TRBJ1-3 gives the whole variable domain ETGVTQSPTHLIKTRGQQVTLRCSSQSGHNTVSWYQQALGQGPQFIFQYYREEENGRGNFPPRFSGLQFPNYSSELNVNALELDDSALYLCASSPEGGRNTIYFGEGSWLTVV.

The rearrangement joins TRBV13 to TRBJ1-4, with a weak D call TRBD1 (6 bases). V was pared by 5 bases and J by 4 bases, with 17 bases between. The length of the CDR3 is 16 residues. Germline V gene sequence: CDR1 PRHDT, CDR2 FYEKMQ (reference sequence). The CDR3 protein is CASSARVGADNEKLFF. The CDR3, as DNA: TGTGCCAGCAGCGCCCGGGTGGGGGCAGATAATGAAAAACTGTTTTTT.

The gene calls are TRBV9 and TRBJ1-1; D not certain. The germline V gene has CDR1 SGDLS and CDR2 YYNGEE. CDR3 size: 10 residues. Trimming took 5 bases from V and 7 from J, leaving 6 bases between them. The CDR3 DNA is TGTGCCAGCAGGCCGGATGAAGCTTTCTTT. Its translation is CASRPDEAFF.

CDR3 residues: CASSRAGSSNQPQHF. DNA for the CDR3: TGTGCCAGCAGCAGAGCCGGGAGCAGCAATCAGCCCCAGCATTTT. The chain uses TRBV9 and TRBJ1-5; the D is unclear. Germline V gene sequence: CDR1 SGDLS, CDR2 YYNGEE. V was trimmed by 4 bases and J by 1 base, leaving 12 bases between them. CDR3 length equals 15 residues.

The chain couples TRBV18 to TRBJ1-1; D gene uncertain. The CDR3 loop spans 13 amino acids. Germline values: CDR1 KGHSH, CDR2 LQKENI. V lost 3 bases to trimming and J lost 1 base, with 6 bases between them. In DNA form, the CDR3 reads TGTGCCAGCTCACCCGACAAGAACACTGAAGCTTTCTTT. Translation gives CASSPDKNTEAFF.

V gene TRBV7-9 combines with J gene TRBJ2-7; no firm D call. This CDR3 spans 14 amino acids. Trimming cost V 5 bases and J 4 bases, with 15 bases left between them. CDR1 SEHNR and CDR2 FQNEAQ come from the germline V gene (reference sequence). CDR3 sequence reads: CASSPGLLWYEQYF. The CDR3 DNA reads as TGTGCCAGCAGCCCTGGGCTTCTTTGGTACGAGCAGTACTTC.

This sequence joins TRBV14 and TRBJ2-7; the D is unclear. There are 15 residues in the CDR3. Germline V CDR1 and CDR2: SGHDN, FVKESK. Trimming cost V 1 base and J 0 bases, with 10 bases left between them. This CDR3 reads CASSQGVLSSYEQYF. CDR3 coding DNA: TGTGCCAGCAGCCAAGGGGTCCTCAGCTCCTACGAGCAGTACTTC.

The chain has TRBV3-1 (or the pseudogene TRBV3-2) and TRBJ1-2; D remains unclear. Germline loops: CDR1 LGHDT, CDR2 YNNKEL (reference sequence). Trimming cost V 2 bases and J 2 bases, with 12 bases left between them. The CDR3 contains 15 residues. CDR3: CASSQSGSVNYGYTF. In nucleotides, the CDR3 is TGTGCCAGCAGCCAATCGGGGTCAGTAAACTATGGCTACACCTTC.

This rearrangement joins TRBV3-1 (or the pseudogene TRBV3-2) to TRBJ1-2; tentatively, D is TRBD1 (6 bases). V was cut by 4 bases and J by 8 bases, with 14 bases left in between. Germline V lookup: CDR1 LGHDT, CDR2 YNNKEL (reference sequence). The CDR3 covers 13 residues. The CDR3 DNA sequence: TGTGCCAGCAGCCCACAGGGCAATGGCGGCTACACCTTC. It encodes CASSPQGNGGYTF.

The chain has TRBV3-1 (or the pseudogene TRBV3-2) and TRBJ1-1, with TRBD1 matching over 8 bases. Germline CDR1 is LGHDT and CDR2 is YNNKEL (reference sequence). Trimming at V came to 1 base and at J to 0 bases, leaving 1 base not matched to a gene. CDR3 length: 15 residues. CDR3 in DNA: TGTGCCAGCAGCCAAGGGACAGGGTTGAACACTGAAGCTTTCTTT. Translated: CASSQGTGLNTEAFF.

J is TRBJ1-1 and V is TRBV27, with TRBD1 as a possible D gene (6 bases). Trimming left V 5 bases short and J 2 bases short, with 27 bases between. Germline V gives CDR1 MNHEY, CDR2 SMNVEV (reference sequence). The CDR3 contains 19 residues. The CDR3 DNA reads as TGTGCCAGCAGTCCCCTGGTTGGGTGGGGGGCGGACGGTAACACTGAAGCTTTCTTT. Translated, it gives CASSPLVGWGADGNTEAFF.

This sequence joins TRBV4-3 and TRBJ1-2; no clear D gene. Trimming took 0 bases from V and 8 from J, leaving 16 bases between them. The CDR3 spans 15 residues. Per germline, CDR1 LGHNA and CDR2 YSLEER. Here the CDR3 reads CASSQEVSRVLGYTF. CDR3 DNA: TGCGCCAGCAGCCAAGAAGTATCCCGGGTTCTCGGCTACACCTTC.

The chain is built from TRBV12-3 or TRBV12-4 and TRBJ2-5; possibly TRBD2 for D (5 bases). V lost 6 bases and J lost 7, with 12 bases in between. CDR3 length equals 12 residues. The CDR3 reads CASRGIRGTQYF. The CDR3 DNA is TGTGCCAGCAGGGGAATTCGGGGGACCCAGTACTTC.

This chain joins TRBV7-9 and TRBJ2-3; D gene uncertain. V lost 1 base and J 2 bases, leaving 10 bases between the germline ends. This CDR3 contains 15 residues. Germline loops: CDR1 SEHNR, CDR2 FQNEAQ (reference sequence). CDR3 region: CASSLVEPTTDTQYF. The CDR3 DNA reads TGTGCCAGCAGCTTAGTCGAACCCACCACAGATACGCAGTATTTT.

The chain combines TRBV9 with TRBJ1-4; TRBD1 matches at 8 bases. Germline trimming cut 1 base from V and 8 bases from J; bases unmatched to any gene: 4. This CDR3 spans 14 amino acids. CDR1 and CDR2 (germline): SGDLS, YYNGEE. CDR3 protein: CASSVQGAGEKLFF. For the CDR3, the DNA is TGTGCCAGCAGCGTACAGGGGGCAGGGGAAAAACTGTTTTTT.

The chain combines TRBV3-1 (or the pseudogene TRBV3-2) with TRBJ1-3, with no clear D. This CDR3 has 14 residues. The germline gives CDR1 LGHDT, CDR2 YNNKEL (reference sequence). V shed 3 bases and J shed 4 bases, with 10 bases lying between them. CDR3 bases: TGTGCCAGCAGCCACTATCGGGTCGGAAACACCATATATTTT. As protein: CASSHYRVGNTIYF.

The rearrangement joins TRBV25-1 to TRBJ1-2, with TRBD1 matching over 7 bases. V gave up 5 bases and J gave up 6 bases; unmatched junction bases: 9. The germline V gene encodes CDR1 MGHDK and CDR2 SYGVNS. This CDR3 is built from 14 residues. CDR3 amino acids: CASSFLQGVDGYTF. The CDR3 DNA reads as TGTGCCAGCAGTTTCCTCCAGGGGGTGGATGGCTACACCTTC.

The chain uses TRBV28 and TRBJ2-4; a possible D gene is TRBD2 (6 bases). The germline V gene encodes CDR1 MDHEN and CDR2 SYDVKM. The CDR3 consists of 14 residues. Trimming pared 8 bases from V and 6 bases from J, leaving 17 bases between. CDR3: CASLKEGGGNIQYF. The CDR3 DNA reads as TGTGCCAGCTTAAAGGAGGGTGGGGGAAACATTCAGTACTTC.

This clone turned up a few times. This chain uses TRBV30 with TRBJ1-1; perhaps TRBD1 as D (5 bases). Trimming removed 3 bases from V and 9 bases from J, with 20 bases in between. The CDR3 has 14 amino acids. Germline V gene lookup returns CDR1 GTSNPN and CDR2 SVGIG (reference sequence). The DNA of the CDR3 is TGTGCCTGGAGGAGTGGAGGGGCTTCGGTGAAAGCTTTCTTT. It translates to CAWRSGGASVKAFF.